The T cell receptor (beta chain) under discussion was sequenced for a study of regulatory T cells in long-lasting Graves disease (dated by TCRdb to the early 2020s). For the study in its entirety: To count as having persistent Graves' disease, a patient had to have received antithyroid drug treatment for over 5 years with TSH receptor autoantibodies remaining persistently positive. This study used TCR sequencing and RNA sequencing of peripheral blood to compare persistent Graves' disease patients against newly diagnosed Graves' disease patients. The study was registered as a clinical trial and conducted in China. A total of some 35 samples underwent TCR sequencing, from around 13 patients with persistent Graves' disease and 20 patients with newly diagnosed Graves' disease. Persistent Graves' disease patients in the clinical cohort had taken antithyroid drugs for about 10.3 years on average. What the work shows at the level of the full study, not this receptor alone: Sequencing and analysis were restricted to the TCR beta chain. Compared with newly diagnosed patients, patients with persistent Graves' disease had lower TCR Shannon entropy and fewer highly expanded clones, which suggests clonal expansion. Persistent patients shared more public clonotypes among themselves (roughly 2,700) than newly diagnosed patients did (more than 850). The authors noted that the small sample size was a limitation that may lower accuracy. Only peripheral blood was studied, because thyroid tissue, the primary lesion, was inaccessible. TRBV28, TRBJ1-2 and TRBJ2-5 were preferentially used in persistent disease, while TRBV20-1 and TRBJ2-1 were favored in newly diagnosed disease.

Cut back by 4 bases and 2 bases, the V and J ends lie 15 bases apart. Reading from cysteine to phenylalanine, the CDR3 counts 15 amino acids. CDR3 DNA only is kept here, 45 bases in frame from base 1. According to the germline V gene, CDR1 reads MDHEN and CDR2 reads SYDVKM. Explained via the paper, the time point label denotes: persistent/refractory GD, antithyroid drugs over 5 years with positive TRAb. For both TCR sequencing and RNA sequencing, RNA was extracted from PBMCs in TRIzol. Graves' disease was diagnosed according to American Thyroid Association guidelines. Recruitment of patients was carried out at an endocrinology department in Xi'an, China. Each patient gave roughly 10 milliliters of peripheral blood, collected in an EDTA anticoagulant tube. Ficoll Paque Plus density gradient separation was used to isolate PBMCs, and no further T cell sorting was performed. RNA quality was checked with an Agilent 2100 Bioanalyzer and agarose gel, and concentration with a NanoDrop 2000.

This clonotype was recorded many times. Its specific antigen is unknown. Base qualities are not at hand, and no much larger clone is one base apart. The library was built by means of multiplex PCR. The reads were generated on an Illumina HiSeq 4000. iRepertoire HTBI primers and Arm-PCR amplification of CDR3 regions were used to construct TCR beta libraries. Before sequencing, the PCR products went through gel purification. The paper's processing steps were these. Gene usage analysis of CDR3 amino acid clonotypes relied on the roughly 58 TRBV and 12 to 15 TRBJ segments identified across samples. COPE and FqMerger were used to merge the filtered high-quality paired reads into contigs. BLAST was used to align contigs to the IMGT TRBV, TRBD and TRBJ reference genes, and CDR3 was defined following IMGT. Any clonotype with a frequency above 0.1% was classified as a highly expanded clone. Shannon entropy served as the measure of repertoire diversity, while the Gini coefficient captured V-J evenness. A clonotype was considered public if more than one individual shared it. Starting from the raw public reads, TCRdb applied fastp trimming at Q25, assembled clones with MiXCR and retained in-frame beta chains. One record per CDR3 amino acid sequence lists the most common genes and DNA. The V and J calls reflect TCRdb's pipeline rather than the authors' work. The sample yields 300,000 to 400,000 distinct CDR3 sequences; around 19% were counted once. The ten largest clones capture around 30% of the sample.

The clonotype was recovered from a female donor with Graves disease. The rearrangement combines TRBV28 with TRBJ2-7; the D gene is perhaps TRBD1, on 5 matching bases. The sequenced sample was peripheral blood mononuclear cells (PBMCs), obtained when the disease was refractory, from a patient treated with antithyroid drugs. The CDR3 here reads CASSYLQPGTYEQYF. The DNA sequence is as follows: TGTGCCAGCAGTTACCTTCAACCAGGGACCTACGAGCAGTACTTC.